This is a list of T cell receptor beta chains from one sample in a study of blood T cell repertoires in COVID-19. Assay: immunoSEQ multiplex PCR; the TCRdb copy retains only in-frame clones and omits some. The sample comprises around 26,000 clones, around 82% of which are singletons, and more than 1.5% rests with the top ten. The sample consisted of peripheral blood. All receptors come from a man at least 80 years old with active or convalescent COVID-19. Each CDR3 is given with its conserved first and last residue. Each record gives: J gene, V gene, clone size, CDR3 length, D gene, CDR3 protein, CDR3 DNA. The D gene is left open where the match is weak. Part of the rows lack a size; the others show once, few, many or a class for expanded clones.

>TRBJ1-2|TRBV6-5|.|12|TRBD1
CAGRTGWDGYTF
TGTGCCGGACGGACAGGGTGGGATGGCTACACCTTC
>TRBJ2-3|TRBV11-2|.|15|TRBD2
CASSFQRGPTDTQYF
TGTGCCAGCAGCTTTCAGCGGGGCCCCACAGATACGCAGTATTTT
>TRBJ2-7|TRBV20-1|.|11|.
CSAPTGSEQYF
TGCAGTGCTCCAACAGGGAGCGAGCAGTACTTC
>TRBJ2-5|TRBV19|.|16|TRBD1
CASSPWGQAIQETQYF
TGTGCCAGTAGTCCCTGGGGACAGGCTATACAAGAGACCCAGTACTTC
>TRBJ1-4|TRBV28|.|16|.
CASSSPARGGNEKLFF
TGTGCCAGCAGTTCCCCCGCGAGAGGGGGAAATGAAAAACTGTTTTTT
>TRBJ2-3|TRBV6-5|.|13|TRBD1
CASMQTGGEAQYF
TGTGCCAGCATGCAAACAGGGGGCGAAGCGCAGTATTTT
>TRBJ2-7|TRBV6-6|few|15|.
CASSGLGGVSYEQYF
TGTGCCAGCAGCGGCCTGGGAGGCGTCTCCTACGAGCAGTACTTC
>TRBJ2-3|TRBV10-3|.|21|.
CAISDPLNKRNGVASTDTQYF
TGTGCCATCAGTGATCCGTTGAATAAGAGAAACGGGGTTGCAAGCACAGATACGCAGTATTTT
>TRBJ2-2|TRBV7-6|.|15|.
CASRLVAVDTGELFF
TGTGCCAGCAGGCTAGTGGCGGTTGACACCGGGGAGCTGTTTTTT
>TRBJ2-2|TRBV30|.|24|.
CAWSRGFTTSSFSGKGRGTGELFF
TGTGCCTGGAGTCGAGGATTTACGACTAGTTCTTTTTCGGGGAAGGGGCGAGGCACCGGGGAGCTGTTTTTT
>TRBJ2-7|TRBV4-2|.|16|.
CASSQERSLASYEQYF
TGTGCCAGCAGCCAAGAAAGGTCACTAGCCTCCTACGAGCAGTACTTC
>TRBJ2-5|TRBV19|.|15|.
CASSPGGAIQETQYF
TGTGCCAGTAGTCCTGGGGGGGCTATCCAAGAGACCCAGTACTTC
>TRBJ1-4|TRBV3-1/TRBV3-2|.|17|TRBD1
CASSPSSLQGVTEKLFF
TGTGCCAGCAGCCCTTCCTCCCTGCAGGGGGTGACTGAAAAACTGTTTTTT
>TRBJ2-5|TRBV28|.|15|TRBD1
CASSLWGQGQETQYF
TGTGCCAGCAGTTTATGGGGACAGGGGCAAGAGACCCAGTACTTC
>TRBJ1-5|TRBV2|.|14|TRBD1
CASSRDRGLQPQHF
TGTGCCAGCAGTCGGGACAGGGGACTTCAGCCCCAGCATTTT